These T cell receptor beta chains were read from a single sample in a study of T cell repertoires in cytomegalovirus infection. TCRdb called the reads again in MiXCR, with one record for every CDR3 protein. Among around 280,000 distinct CDR3 sequences listed, roughly 9.3% were seen once. Sequencing used PBMCs. Every receptor here comes from a human donor in good health (CMV status not recorded). Some clones in this sample may be carry-over from other donors' samples. CDR3s include the opening cysteine and the closing phenylalanine or tryptophan. The order of the fields is V gene, clone size, J gene, D gene, CDR3 protein, CDR3 DNA. D genes are given only for firm matches. Size is stated for part of the rows, as once, few or many counts, or as a class when the clone is expanded.

V: TRBV7-2; size: many; J: TRBJ1-4; D: TRBD1; CDR3: CASSLTGINEKLFF; DNA: TGTGCCAGCAGCTTGACAGGGATTAATGAAAAACTGTTTTTT
V: TRBV20-1; size: many; J: TRBJ1-1; D: -; CDR3: CSARDPLTGMNTEAFF; DNA: TGCAGTGCTAGAGATCCGCTTACAGGGATGAACACTGAAGCTTTCTTT
V: TRBV6-1; size: -; J: TRBJ2-2; D: TRBD1; CDR3: CASGRDRDYTGELFF; DNA: TGTGCCAGCGGCCGGGACAGGGACTACACCGGGGAGCTGTTTTTT
V: TRBV20-1; size: few; J: TRBJ1-2; D: -; CDR3: CSARDESGFGYTF; DNA: TGCAGTGCTAGAGATGAATCGGGGTTTGGCTACACCTTC
V: TRBV5-1; size: -; J: TRBJ1-2; D: TRBD1; CDR3: CASSTAGGNYGYTF; DNA: TGCGCCAGCAGCACAGCAGGGGGCAACTATGGCTACACCTTC
V: TRBV6-2/TRBV6-3; size: -; J: TRBJ1-5; D: -; CDR3: CASSWALWIHSNQPQHF; DNA: TGTGCCAGCAGTTGGGCCCTTTGGATCCATAGCAATCAGCCCCAGCATTTT
V: TRBV18; size: -; J: TRBJ1-1; D: -; CDR3: CASSPTGFGVNTEAFF; DNA: TGTGCCAGCTCACCTACAGGGTTTGGGGTGAACACTGAAGCTTTCTTT
V: TRBV5-4; size: many; J: TRBJ2-1; D: TRBD2; CDR3: CASSARLAGGSNEQFF; DNA: TGTGCCAGCAGCGCCCGACTAGCGGGGGGGTCCAATGAGCAGTTCTTC
V: TRBV2; size: many; J: TRBJ2-1; D: -; CDR3: CASILGTHNEQFF; DNA: TGTGCCAGCATCCTTGGGACCCACAATGAGCAGTTCTTC
V: TRBV12-3/TRBV12-4; size: many; J: TRBJ1-5; D: -; CDR3: CASSYGGTLNQHF; DNA: TGTGCCAGCAGTTATGGGGGCACCCTCAACCAGCATTTT
V: TRBV6-1; size: many; J: TRBJ2-5; D: TRBD1; CDR3: CASSYIRGRGETQYF; DNA: TGTGCCAGCAGTTATATCAGGGGGCGCGGAGAGACCCAGTACTTC
V: TRBV7-2; size: many; J: TRBJ2-6; D: TRBD1; CDR3: CASTPDRVAGANVLTF; DNA: TGTGCCAGCACTCCTGACAGGGTCGCTGGGGCCAACGTCCTGACTTTC
V: TRBV6-1; size: many; J: TRBJ2-1; D: -; CDR3: CASSERDRSYNEQFF; DNA: TGTGCCAGCAGTGAAAGGGATCGTTCCTACAATGAGCAGTTCTTC
V: TRBV2; size: many; J: TRBJ2-2; D: TRBD2; CDR3: CASILTSGGAHTGELFF; DNA: TGTGCCAGCATCCTGACTAGCGGGGGGGCCCACACCGGGGAGCTGTTTTTT
V: TRBV18; size: many; J: TRBJ2-7; D: -; CDR3: CASSPGTQAYEQYF; DNA: TGTGCCAGCTCACCAGGGACTCAAGCCTACGAGCAGTACTTC
V: TRBV28; size: many; J: TRBJ2-5; D: -; CDR3: CASSPSGVTGLQETQYF; DNA: TGTGCCAGCAGTCCCTCGGGGGTGACAGGCCTCCAAGAGACCCAGTACTTC
V: TRBV12-3/TRBV12-4; size: many; J: TRBJ1-1; D: -; CDR3: CASSLGRFEAFF; DNA: TGTGCCAGCAGTTTAGGGAGGTTTGAAGCTTTCTTT
V: TRBV7-9; size: many; J: TRBJ2-3; D: -; CDR3: CASSSGSGTQYF; DNA: TGTGCCAGCAGCTCCGGCAGTGGTACGCAGTATTTT
V: TRBV20-1; size: few; J: TRBJ2-5; D: TRBD1; CDR3: CSASGRDSQETQYF; DNA: TGCAGTGCTAGTGGCCGGGACAGCCAAGAGACCCAGTACTTC
V: TRBV20-1; size: few; J: TRBJ1-6; D: TRBD1; CDR3: CSARTGGTNSPLHF; DNA: TGCAGTGCTAGGACAGGGGGGACTAATTCACCCCTCCACTTT
V: TRBV29-1; size: -; J: TRBJ1-5; D: TRBD1; CDR3: CSVRGQDSNQPQHF; DNA: TGCAGCGTTCGCGGACAGGATAGCAATCAGCCCCAGCATTTT
V: TRBV28; size: -; J: TRBJ1-1; D: -; CDR3: CASSLVRANTEAFF; DNA: TGTGCCAGCAGTTTAGTCAGGGCGAACACTGAAGCTTTCTTT
V: TRBV18; size: many; J: TRBJ2-7; D: TRBD2; CDR3: CASSSWTSYYEQYF; DNA: TGTGCCAGCTCATCTTGGACTAGCTACTACGAGCAGTACTTC
V: TRBV19; size: many; J: TRBJ2-1; D: -; CDR3: CASSIQGSYNEQFF; DNA: TGTGCCAGTAGTATCCAGGGGAGCTACAATGAGCAGTTCTTC
V: TRBV7-8; size: many; J: TRBJ2-3; D: -; CDR3: CASSFSRSSTDTQYF; DNA: TGTGCCAGCAGCTTTTCCAGGTCTAGCACAGATACGCAGTATTTT
V: TRBV3-1; size: many; J: TRBJ2-2; D: TRBD2; CDR3: CASSRTSGGHRELFF; DNA: TGTGCCAGCAGCCGGACTAGCGGGGGCCACCGGGAGCTGTTTTTT
V: TRBV28; size: -; J: TRBJ1-1; D: TRBD1; CDR3: CASSLSPGQGYTEAFF; DNA: TGTGCCAGCAGTTTAAGCCCGGGACAGGGGTACACTGAAGCTTTCTTT
V: TRBV20-1; size: -; J: TRBJ2-2; D: -; CDR3: CSARASSSNTGELFF; DNA: TGCAGTGCTAGGGCTTCGAGCTCGAACACCGGGGAGCTGTTTTTT
V: TRBV7-2; size: many; J: TRBJ2-1; D: TRBD2; CDR3: CASSPTGLADNEQFF; DNA: TGTGCCAGCAGCCCCACAGGACTAGCGGACAATGAGCAGTTCTTC
V: TRBV11-3; size: many; J: TRBJ2-1; D: -; CDR3: CASSVYGAEQFF; DNA: TGTGCCAGCAGCGTCTACGGGGCCGAGCAGTTCTTC
V: TRBV6-2/TRBV6-3; size: few; J: TRBJ2-1; D: TRBD1; CDR3: CASSTGQGLNNEQFF; DNA: TGTGCCAGCAGTACCGGACAGGGGTTGAACAATGAGCAGTTCTTC
V: TRBV6-2/TRBV6-3; size: many; J: TRBJ1-1; D: -; CDR3: CASSFFEGVNTEAFF; DNA: TGTGCCAGCAGTTTCTTCGAAGGAGTAAACACTGAAGCTTTCTTT
V: TRBV7-9; size: few; J: TRBJ1-4; D: -; CDR3: CASSLEPQDEKLFF; DNA: TGTGCCAGCAGCTTAGAACCCCAGGATGAAAAACTGTTTTTT
V: TRBV19; size: many; J: TRBJ1-1; D: -; CDR3: CASSIERRTEAFF; DNA: TGTGCCAGTAGTATAGAGCGACGGACTGAAGCTTTCTTT
V: TRBV20-1; size: few; J: TRBJ2-1; D: TRBD2; CDR3: CSAKTGTSSYNEQFF; DNA: TGCAGTGCTAAAACCGGGACTAGCAGCTACAATGAGCAGTTCTTC
V: TRBV28; size: many; J: TRBJ2-2; D: -; CDR3: CASSLAGAMGGELFF; DNA: TGTGCCAGCAGTTTGGCAGGGGCGATGGGCGGGGAGCTGTTTTTT
V: TRBV5-4; size: many; J: TRBJ2-5; D: -; CDR3: CASSLGQLQETQYF; DNA: TGTGCCAGCAGCTTGGGACAGTTACAAGAGACCCAGTACTTC
V: TRBV3-1; size: few; J: TRBJ2-5; D: -; CDR3: CASSSSPTQYF; DNA: TGTGCCAGCAGTTCTTCTCCGACCCAGTACTTC
V: TRBV7-2; size: many; J: TRBJ2-4; D: -; CDR3: CASSSGSQKNIQYF; DNA: TGTGCCAGCAGCTCAGGGAGTCAAAAAAACATTCAGTACTTC
V: TRBV7-8; size: many; J: TRBJ1-1; D: -; CDR3: CASHQVNTEAFF; DNA: TGTGCCAGCCACCAAGTGAACACTGAAGCTTTCTTT
V: TRBV4-1; size: many; J: TRBJ2-1; D: TRBD2; CDR3: CASSQPGGNEQFF; DNA: TGCGCCAGCAGCCAGCCCGGGGGGAATGAGCAGTTCTTC
V: TRBV7-2; size: many; J: TRBJ2-2; D: -; CDR3: CASSLAVAVKELFF; DNA: TGTGCCAGCAGCTTAGCTGTGGCTGTAAAGGAGCTGTTTTTT
V: TRBV7-6; size: many; J: TRBJ2-2; D: -; CDR3: CASSTHGTGELFF; DNA: TGTGCCAGCAGCACCCATGGCACCGGGGAGCTGTTTTTT
V: TRBV5-5; size: many; J: TRBJ2-1; D: TRBD2; CDR3: CASSLVLAGATFFNEQFF; DNA: TGTGCCAGCAGCTTGGTCCTAGCGGGGGCCACCTTCTTTAATGAGCAGTTCTTC
V: TRBV2; size: many; J: TRBJ2-3; D: -; CDR3: CASSPGSGYTDTQYF; DNA: TGTGCCAGCAGTCCCGGGTCGGGGTACACAGATACGCAGTATTTT
V: TRBV20-1; size: few; J: TRBJ2-5; D: TRBD2; CDR3: CSASTSGAQETQYF; DNA: TGCAGTGCTTCGACTAGCGGGGCTCAAGAGACCCAGTACTTC
V: TRBV20-1; size: -; J: TRBJ1-1; D: -; CDR3: CSARETEAFF; DNA: TGCAGTGCTAGGGAAACTGAAGCTTTCTTT
V: TRBV7-3; size: many; J: TRBJ2-3; D: -; CDR3: CASSRGSGTSTDTQYF; DNA: TGTGCCAGCAGCCGCGGATCCGGGACTAGCACAGATACGCAGTATTTT
V: TRBV20-1; size: -; J: TRBJ2-1; D: TRBD1; CDR3: CSASLGQGYNEQFF; DNA: TGCAGTGCTAGTTTGGGACAGGGATACAATGAGCAGTTCTTC